This entry is about one T cell receptor (beta chain). In the authors' methods: Estimation of nucleated cell counts relied on the amplification of reference gene primers. The table came from immunoSEQ multiplex PCR; TCRdb's copy has only in-frame clones and leaves some out. V and J calls and clone size are as listed in that table; D and trimming were resolved from the DNA. Of 7,500 to 9,000 clones listed, 80% to 85% are singletons. This entry is derived from a study of blood T cell repertoires in COVID-19. Looking at the study overall: The cDNA or gDNA used as material had been derived from T cells, B-cell-depleted T cells, or PBMCs.

The sequenced sample consisted of peripheral blood. The TCR sequence derives from a human donor in a cohort sampled during active COVID-19.

The CDR3 DNA sequence: TGTGCCAGCAGTGGAGGGGACAGTAGGGGCTATGGCTACACCTTC. Its translation: CASSGGDSRGYGYTF. The chain joins TRBV28 to TRBJ1-2; TRBD1 matches 7 bases. Germline CDR1 reads MDHEN; CDR2 reads SYDVKM. Germline trimming cut 5 bases from V and 4 bases from J; bases unmatched to any gene: 10. This CDR3 comprises 15 residues.